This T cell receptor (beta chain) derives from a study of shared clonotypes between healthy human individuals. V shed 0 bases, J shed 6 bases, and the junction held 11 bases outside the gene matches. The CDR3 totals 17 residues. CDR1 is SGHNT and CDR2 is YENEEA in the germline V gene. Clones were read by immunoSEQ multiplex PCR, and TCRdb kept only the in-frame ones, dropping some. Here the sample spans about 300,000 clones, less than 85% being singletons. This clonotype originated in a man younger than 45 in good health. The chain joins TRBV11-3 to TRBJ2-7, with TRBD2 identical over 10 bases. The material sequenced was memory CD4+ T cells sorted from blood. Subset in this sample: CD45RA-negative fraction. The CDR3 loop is CASSLDLGTSGISEQYF. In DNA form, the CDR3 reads TGTGCCAGCAGCTTAGATCTCGGTACTAGCGGGATCAGCGAGCAGTACTTC.